Listed below are T cell receptor beta chains from one sample, sequenced in a study of cytomegalovirus exposure and HLA in healthy donors. Sequencing was performed with immunoSEQ multiplex PCR; in TCRdb, only in-frame clones are kept and a portion is missing. The table has 140,000 or so clones, more than 70% seen once. Sequencing input: PBMCs. The receptors come from a woman aged 40-49 years in good health and CMV-seronegative. CDR3s include the opening cysteine and the closing phenylalanine or tryptophan. Fields, in order: D gene, clone size, J gene, V gene, CDR3 protein, CDR3 DNA. The D gene is left open where the match is weak. Rows give clone size only sometimes, using once, few, many, or a class for an expanded clone.

>TRBD1|-|TRBJ1-2|TRBV29-1
CSVGDREHSTF
TGCAGCGTGGGGGACAGGGAACATTCCACCTTC
>-|-|TRBJ2-5|TRBV2
CASSELIETQYF
TGTGCCAGCAGTGAATTAATTGAGACCCAGTACTTC
>TRBD1|-|TRBJ2-5|TRBV5-4
CASNPSPGTGVGPGVTQYF
TGTGCCAGCAACCCCAGCCCCGGGACAGGGGTGGGTCCCGGGGTGACCCAGTACTTC
>-|-|TRBJ2-7|TRBV29-1
CSLRQDGSYEQYF
TGCAGCCTTCGACAGGATGGTTCTTACGAGCAGTACTTC
>TRBD1|-|TRBJ2-2|TRBV19
CASNPGTGSGGELFF
TGTGCCAGTAACCCCGGGACAGGGAGTGGTGGGGAGCTGTTTTTT
>TRBD1|-|TRBJ2-3|TRBV7-9
CSSSSDRGSSTDTQYF
TGTTCCAGCAGCTCGGACAGGGGTTCGAGCACAGATACGCAGTATTTT
>-|-|TRBJ2-7|TRBV7-9
CSSSLQGYGNEQYF
TGTTCCAGCAGCTTACAGGGTTACGGTAACGAGCAGTACTTC
>TRBD2|-|TRBJ2-5|TRBV19
CASSIALGLAGGKQETQYF
TGTGCCAGTAGTATAGCGCTGGGACTAGCGGGAGGGAAACAAGAGACCCAGTACTTC
>TRBD1|-|TRBJ1-3|TRBV27
CASSSTGVLFGNTIYF
TGTGCCAGCAGTTCAACAGGGGTTCTGTTTGGAAACACCATATATTTT
>TRBD1|-|TRBJ1-3|TRBV5-1
CASSLDRGSGNTIYF
TGCGCCAGCAGCTTGGACAGGGGCTCTGGAAACACCATATATTTT
>TRBD2|-|TRBJ2-7|TRBV6-1
CASSAGGDAEQYF
TGTGCCAGCAGTGCGGGGGGAGATGCCGAGCAGTACTTC
>-|-|TRBJ1-4|TRBV19
CASSMRLDEKLFF
TGTGCCAGTAGTATGAGACTGGATGAAAAACTGTTTTTT
>TRBD2|once|TRBJ2-7|TRBV5-8
CASSLAFYSEGLKLGEQYF
TGTGCCAGCAGCTTGGCCTTCTACTCAGAGGGACTAAAGCTGGGCGAGCAGTACTTC
>TRBD1|few|TRBJ2-4|TRBV28
CASTEGAMSKNIQYF
TGTGCCAGCACCGAGGGGGCAATGTCCAAAAACATTCAGTACTTC
>TRBD2|-|TRBJ2-1|TRBV7-9
CASSFWTSGTSKSYNEQFF
TGTGCCAGCAGTTTCTGGACTAGCGGGACCTCTAAATCCTACAATGAGCAGTTCTTC
>-|few|TRBJ1-1|TRBV18
CASSPIQGLDTEAFF
TGTGCCAGCTCACCAATACAGGGTCTCGACACTGAAGCTTTCTTT
>TRBD1|-|TRBJ2-5|TRBV15
CATKQIDRDQETQYF
TGTGCCACCAAACAAATCGACAGGGACCAAGAGACCCAGTACTTC
>-|-|TRBJ2-5|TRBV19
CASSLAGTRKETQYF
TGTGCCAGTAGTCTGGCCGGGACACGGAAAGAGACCCAGTACTTC
>TRBD2|-|TRBJ2-1|TRBV5-6
CASSLISGGAGNEQFF
TGTGCCAGCAGCTTGATTAGCGGGGGGGCCGGGAATGAGCAGTTCTTC
>-|few|TRBJ1-5|TRBV28
CASSRGGPFNNQPQHF
TGTGCCAGCAGTCGCGGGGGGCCCTTTAACAATCAGCCCCAGCATTTT
>-|once|TRBJ1-2|TRBV6-1
CASSAHRQNYGYTF
TGTGCCAGCAGTGCCCACCGACAGAACTATGGCTACACCTTC
>-|-|TRBJ2-7|TRBV6-5
CASSRGWRGPYEQYF
TGTGCCAGCAGTCGAGGCTGGCGGGGGCCCTACGAGCAGTACTTC
>TRBD1|few|TRBJ1-1|TRBV10-3
CAISHRQGTNEAFF
TGTGCCATCAGCCATAGACAGGGAACCAATGAAGCTTTCTTT
>-|-|TRBJ2-1|TRBV7-9
CASAQPGGGVEQFF
TGTGCCAGCGCACAACCGGGAGGGGGCGTTGAGCAGTTCTTC
>-|-|TRBJ1-6|TRBV18
CASSPEGVNSPLHF
TGTGCCAGCTCACCGGAGGGAGTGAATTCACCCCTCCACTTT
>-|-|TRBJ2-7|TRBV6-5
CASSYTPPGSGDEQYF
TGTGCCAGCAGTTACACCCCCCCCGGGTCTGGCGACGAGCAGTACTTC
>-|-|TRBJ1-1|TRBV15
CATSRDAGVNTEAFF
TGTGCCACCAGCAGAGACGCGGGGGTGAACACTGAAGCTTTCTTT
>TRBD2|-|TRBJ2-1|TRBV7-9
CASSLWAGGPNEQFF
TGTGCCAGCAGCTTATGGGCGGGAGGGCCCAATGAGCAGTTCTTC
>-|-|TRBJ1-4|TRBV18
CASSPQRGGGYEKLFF
TGTGCCAGCTCACCCCAGAGGGGGGGAGGATATGAAAAACTGTTTTTT
>TRBD1|few|TRBJ1-6|TRBV30
CAWLKRDSHNSPLHF
TGTGCCTGGTTGAAAAGGGACAGCCATAATTCACCCCTCCACTTT
>TRBD1|-|TRBJ1-1|TRBV6-5
CASSPDRATEAFF
TGTGCCAGCAGTCCGGACAGGGCGACTGAAGCTTTCTTT
>TRBD2|-|TRBJ2-1|TRBV6-1
CASSDPGGTDEQFF
TGTGCCAGCAGCGACCCGGGGGGGACGGATGAGCAGTTCTTC
>-|-|TRBJ1-2|TRBV30
CAWRQSGSLGVRGYTF
TGTGCCTGGAGGCAATCGGGGTCTCTTGGGGTGCGTGGCTACACCTTC
>TRBD1|-|TRBJ2-5|TRBV6-6
CASSYDGQGGETQYF
TGTGCCAGCAGTTACGACGGACAGGGGGGCGAGACCCAGTACTTC
>TRBD1|-|TRBJ1-4|TRBV11-2
CASSLGQGDEKLFF
TGTGCCAGCAGCTTAGGACAGGGGGATGAAAAACTGTTTTTT
>TRBD2|-|TRBJ2-1|TRBV7-6
CASSSRGSSGSPYNEQFF
TGTGCCAGCAGCTCTCGGGGGAGTAGCGGGAGTCCGTACAATGAGCAGTTCTTC
>TRBD2|-|TRBJ2-5|TRBV7-2
CAGSLLAGVETQYF
TGTGCCGGCAGCTTATTAGCGGGAGTTGAGACCCAGTACTTC
>-|-|TRBJ2-3|TRBV11-3
CASSLGGWGEYTDTQYF
TGTGCCAGCAGCTTGGGGGGATGGGGCGAGTACACAGATACGCAGTATTTT
>-|-|TRBJ1-2|TRBV29-1
CSVVITGGKNYGYTF
TGCAGCGTTGTCATTACGGGAGGAAAGAACTATGGCTACACCTTC
>-|-|TRBJ1-1|TRBV5-1
CASSFRALNTEAFF
TGCGCCAGCAGCTTCAGGGCTCTGAACACTGAAGCTTTCTTT
>-|-|TRBJ1-5|TRBV19
CASRTRERYSNQPQHF
TGTGCCAGTAGAACCCGGGAGAGATATAGCAATCAGCCCCAGCATTTT
>TRBD1|-|TRBJ2-5|TRBV15
CATSTFRVGTGGRRETQYF
TGTGCCACCAGCACATTTCGCGTGGGGACAGGGGGCCGACGAGAGACCCAGTACTTC
>TRBD2|-|TRBJ2-1|TRBV2
CASERELADGGEQFF
TGTGCCAGCGAGCGCGAACTAGCGGACGGTGGTGAGCAGTTCTTC
>-|-|TRBJ2-1|TRBV4-1
CASSQGPDFERSNEQFF
TGCGCCAGCAGCCAAGGACCGGACTTCGAGCGCAGCAATGAGCAGTTCTTC
>-|-|TRBJ2-5|TRBV6-6
CASSYGGAVQETQYF
TGTGCCAGCAGTTACGGGGGGGCGGTCCAAGAGACCCAGTACTTC
>-|-|TRBJ1-2|TRBV19
CASSIDRLPHYGYTF
TGTGCCAGTAGTATAGACCGACTTCCCCACTATGGCTACACCTTC
>-|-|TRBJ1-6|TRBV10-2
CASNVRGRNSPLHF
TGCGCCAGCAACGTCAGGGGTCGTAATTCACCCCTCCACTTT
>TRBD1|once|TRBJ1-6|TRBV7-9
CSSSLGSGGESPLHF
TGTTCCAGCAGCTTAGGATCAGGGGGCGAATCACCCCTCCACTTT
>TRBD1|-|TRBJ1-4|TRBV7-9
CASSHGQGGEKLFF
TGTGCCAGCAGCCACGGACAGGGGGGTGAAAAACTGTTTTTT
>TRBD1|-|TRBJ1-2|TRBV20-1
CSAREGTEYTF
TGCAGTGCTAGAGAGGGGACAGAGTACACCTTC
>-|-|TRBJ1-1|TRBV5-1
CASSLATGYTEAFF
TGCGCCAGCAGCTTGGCAACAGGATACACTGAAGCTTTCTTT
>-|once|TRBJ1-3|TRBV5-4
CASSLPDSPGNTIYF
TGTGCCAGCAGCTTGCCGGACAGTCCTGGAAACACCATATATTTT
>-|-|TRBJ2-5|TRBV6-1
CASSDYYGQSETQYF
TGTGCCAGCAGTGACTATTATGGACAGTCCGAGACCCAGTACTTC